The source of this T cell receptor beta chain is a study of regulatory T cells in long-lasting Graves disease. In the study overall: To qualify as persistent, Graves' disease required over 5 years of antithyroid drugs with positive TSH receptor antibodies.

According to the study, TCR beta libraries were built with iRepertoire HTBI primers and CDR3-region Arm-PCR. TCRdb ran MiXCR on the multiplex PCR reads and lists one entry per CDR3 protein. The sample includes about 470,000 distinct CDR3 sequences, less than 25% seen only once; the top ten take 6.5% to 8%. With respect to this clonotype: The antigen is unknown.

Notes on the study in general: Newly diagnosed Graves' patients exceeded persistent ones in TCR diversity.

Regarding time point: persistent/refractory GD, antithyroid drugs over 5 years with positive TRAb. Construction of the TCR library relied on RNA isolated from PBMCs. Each patient gave 7 to 9 milliliters of EDTA-anticoagulated peripheral blood. This clonotype was sampled from a female donor with Graves disease. This specimen consisted of peripheral blood mononuclear cells (PBMCs), obtained when the disease was refractory, from a patient treated with antithyroid drugs.

The CDR3 loop is CASSMRLAQMGTQYF. The CDR3 nucleotides read TGTGCCAGTAGTATGCGACTAGCCCAAATGGGGACCCAGTACTTC. The genes are TRBV19 and TRBJ2-5, with 7 nucleotides matching TRBD2. V shed 3 bases, J shed 7 bases, and the junction held 11 bases outside the gene matches. CDR1 and CDR2 (germline): LNHDA, SQIVND (reference sequence). This CDR3 has 15 amino acids.